The rows below give T cell receptor beta chains drawn from one sample of a study of blood T cell repertoires in COVID-19. Sequencing was performed with immunoSEQ multiplex PCR; in TCRdb, only in-frame clones are kept and a portion is missing. This sample has about 380,000 clones, with roughly 85% found just once. The sample comprised peripheral blood. Receptor source: a woman under 30 with acute or convalescent COVID-19. Both conserved end residues are part of each CDR3. Fields, in order: V gene, J gene, clone size, D gene, CDR3 DNA, CDR3 protein. D genes are given only for firm matches. Not all rows give a size; the values are once, few, many and, for expanded clones, a class.

TRBV5-1	TRBJ1-2	NA	NA	TGCGCCAGCAGCTTGTCGGAGGTGTCGCATGGCTACACCTTC	CASSLSEVSHGYTF
TRBV5-1	TRBJ1-1	NA	NA	TGCGCCAGTCGGAGAGACCCCGAAAGCACTGAAGCTTTCTTT	CASRRDPESTEAFF
TRBV10-3	TRBJ1-5	NA	TRBD1	TGTGCCATCAGCGGGACAGGCTCCAATCAGCCCCAGCATTTT	CAISGTGSNQPQHF
TRBV6-5	TRBJ1-4	NA	NA	TGTGCCAGCAGTTACTCGATCAGGGTTAATGAAAAACTGTTTTTT	CASSYSIRVNEKLFF
TRBV6-1	TRBJ2-7	NA	NA	TGTGCCAGCAGTGATCAGGGTTTCGTCGAGCAGTACTTC	CASSDQGFVEQYF
TRBV6-6	TRBJ2-1	NA	TRBD2	TGTGCCACCCACCCCGGGCTAGCGGGGCAAAAAAATGAGCAGTTCTTC	CATHPGLAGQKNEQFF
TRBV5-6	TRBJ1-1	few	TRBD1	TGTGCCAGCAGCTGGGACAGAACGAACACTGAAGCTTTCTTT	CASSWDRTNTEAFF
TRBV29-1	TRBJ1-2	NA	NA	TGCAGCGTTGAGGGCCTCTATGGCTACACCTTC	CSVEGLYGYTF
TRBV9	TRBJ1-2	few	NA	TGTGCCAGCAGCTCGCAGGGGAGTTATGGCTACACCTTC	CASSSQGSYGYTF
TRBV11-2	TRBJ2-1	NA	NA	TGTGCCAGCAGCCACTCCTACAATGAGCAGTTCTTC	CASSHSYNEQFF
TRBV11-3	TRBJ1-6	NA	NA	TGTGCCAGCAGCTTAGATGGAGATTCACCCCTCCACTTT	CASSLDGDSPLHF
TRBV5-4	TRBJ2-7	NA	TRBD2	TGTGCCAGCAGCAGTGGAGGTAGCGGGAGGGACGAGCAGTACTTC	CASSSGGSGRDEQYF
TRBV10-3	TRBJ1-4	NA	TRBD1	TGTGCCATCAGTGAGTCTGGGGGACAGGGGAATGAAAAACTGTTTTTT	CAISESGGQGNEKLFF
TRBV7-8	TRBJ2-1	NA	TRBD2	TGTGCCAGCAGTTCAGTCGGGACTAGCGGATACAATGAGCAGTTCTTC	CASSSVGTSGYNEQFF
TRBV2	TRBJ2-3	NA	NA	TGTGCCAGCAGAGAGGCCCGGCAGTATTTT	CASREARQYF
TRBV19	TRBJ1-4	NA	NA	TGTGCCAGTAGTCCCTCGCGTTCGGGAGGTGAAAAACTGTTTTTT	CASSPSRSGGEKLFF
TRBV20-1	TRBJ2-5	NA	NA	TGCAGTGCTTTAGGGGAAGAGACCCAGTACTTC	CSALGEETQYF
TRBV7-9	TRBJ2-3	NA	TRBD1	TGTGCCAGCAGCGCCGGACAGGGGAGTACAGATACGCAGTATTTT	CASSAGQGSTDTQYF
TRBV6-6	TRBJ1-3	NA	TRBD1	TGTGCCAGCAGTTACAGACAGGGCGACACCATATATTTT	CASSYRQGDTIYF
TRBV29-1	TRBJ1-4	few	TRBD1	TGCAGCCTTATTGGGACAGATGAAAAACTGTTTTTT	CSLIGTDEKLFF
TRBV7-2	TRBJ1-1	NA	NA	TGTGCCAGCAGCTTAGCTCAAACGGGGACTGAAGCTTTCTTT	CASSLAQTGTEAFF
TRBV5-1	TRBJ2-7	NA	TRBD1	TGCGCCAGCAGCTTGGAGCCGGGACAGGGCTACGAGCAGTACTTC	CASSLEPGQGYEQYF
TRBV10-1	TRBJ2-2	NA	NA	TGCGCCAGCAGGGAGACCCTGAGAACCGGGGAGCTGTTTTTT	CASRETLRTGELFF
TRBV7-8	TRBJ2-7	NA	NA	TGTGCCAGCAGCCCACAACCGGACTACCGGAGCGAGCAGTACTTC	CASSPQPDYRSEQYF
TRBV6-1	TRBJ1-1	NA	NA	TGTGCCAGCAGTGAAGTTGGACAGACGAACACTGAAGCTTTCTTT	CASSEVGQTNTEAFF
TRBV5-4	TRBJ2-1	NA	TRBD2	TGTGCCAGCAGCTTGAGCGGGACCGCTACTGAGCAGTTCTTC	CASSLSGTATEQFF
TRBV6-1	TRBJ1-5	NA	NA	TGTGCCAGCAGTGAATCAATGAATCAGCCCCAGCATTTT	CASSESMNQPQHF
TRBV7-7	TRBJ2-7	NA	TRBD1	TGTGCCAGCAGCTTAGGGCAGGGGGCCCCCTACGAGCAGTACTTC	CASSLGQGAPYEQYF
TRBV3-1/TRBV3-2	TRBJ2-7	NA	TRBD2	TGTGCCAGCAGCCAAGCAGGGAGCGGGAGATCCTACGAGCAGTACTTC	CASSQAGSGRSYEQYF